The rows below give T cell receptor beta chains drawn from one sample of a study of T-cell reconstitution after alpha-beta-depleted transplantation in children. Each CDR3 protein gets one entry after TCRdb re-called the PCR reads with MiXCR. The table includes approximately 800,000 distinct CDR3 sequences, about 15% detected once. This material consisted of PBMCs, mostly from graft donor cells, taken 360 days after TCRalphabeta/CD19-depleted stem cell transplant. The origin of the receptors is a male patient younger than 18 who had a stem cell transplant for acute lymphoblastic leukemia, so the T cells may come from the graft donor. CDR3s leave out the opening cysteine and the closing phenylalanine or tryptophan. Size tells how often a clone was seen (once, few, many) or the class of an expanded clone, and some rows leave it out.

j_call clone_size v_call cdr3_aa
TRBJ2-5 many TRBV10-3 AISELQNQETQY
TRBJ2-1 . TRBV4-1 ASSQGRGGAYNEQF
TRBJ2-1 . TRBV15 ATSKRSSYNEQF
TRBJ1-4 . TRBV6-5 ASSYSYGRDEKLF
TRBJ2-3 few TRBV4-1 ASSQVGTSIDTQY
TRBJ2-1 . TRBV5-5 ASRTVKHSYNEQF
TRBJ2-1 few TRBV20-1 SARDWRGERVGNEQF
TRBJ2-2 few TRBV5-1 ASSPTSGHTGELF
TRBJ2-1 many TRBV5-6 ASSPPGSGGQF
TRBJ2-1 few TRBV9 ASSVGLNPSSYNEQF
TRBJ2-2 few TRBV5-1 ASSLRDYPNTGELF
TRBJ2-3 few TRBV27 ASSLLRAVTDTQY
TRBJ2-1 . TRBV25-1 ASSEFSGSYNEQF
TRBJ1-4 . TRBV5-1 ASSYLGGEKLF
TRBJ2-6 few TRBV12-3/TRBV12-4 ASSPQVSGANVLT
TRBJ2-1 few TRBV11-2 ASSPPPSSYNEQF
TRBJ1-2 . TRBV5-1 ASSPSIGGYT
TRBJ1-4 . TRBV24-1 ATSDPVSTNEKLF
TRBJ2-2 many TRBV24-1 ATSRQGSGELF
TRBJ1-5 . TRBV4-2 ASSQEQGSDLPQH
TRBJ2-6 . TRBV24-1 ATEAGGAGANVLT
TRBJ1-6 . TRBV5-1 ASSQEGRDSPLH
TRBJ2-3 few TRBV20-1 SLRDRVTDTQY
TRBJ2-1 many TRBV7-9 ASSSILSGSGNEQF
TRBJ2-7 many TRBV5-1 ASSSDAYYEQY
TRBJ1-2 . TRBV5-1 ASSLAMGSYGYT
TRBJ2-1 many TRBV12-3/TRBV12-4 ASRGGSSYNEQF
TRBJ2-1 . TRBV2 ASILGAGLDNEQF
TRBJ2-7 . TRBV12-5 ASGLTPGTSLAPFYEQY
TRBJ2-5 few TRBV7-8 ASQGGGGQETQY
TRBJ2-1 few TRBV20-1 SARVRAGAEQF
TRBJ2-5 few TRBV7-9 ASSFRTSVVGETQY
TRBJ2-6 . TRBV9 ASSVGTGANVLT
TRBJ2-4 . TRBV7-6 ASSLGPVAKNIQY
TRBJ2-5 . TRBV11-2 ASSAHASGETQY
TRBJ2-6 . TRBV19 ASSDRIQESGANVLT
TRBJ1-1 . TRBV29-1 SVVIWGTEAF
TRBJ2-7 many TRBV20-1 SARDRGPEEQY
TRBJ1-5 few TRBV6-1 ASRAPDSNQPQH
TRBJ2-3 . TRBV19 ASSIGASGSADTQY